This T cell receptor (beta chain) was sequenced in a study of post-analysis software for immune sequencing data. Study information: Included courses were relapsing-remitting and secondary progressive multiple sclerosis; progressive-relapsing multiple sclerosis was also included. Findings of the study overall: Diversity measured as normalized Chao1 was significantly lower in multiple sclerosis patients than in controls. Patients had higher frequencies than controls of about five TRBV segments, including TRBV5-6, TRBV5-1 and TRBV20-1. Strong co-clustering by F measure was seen for same-batch samples.

Prepared TCR beta cDNA libraries contained unique molecular identifiers. TCRdb analysed the PCR reads with MiXCR anew, one entry per CDR3 protein. The sample has about 820,000 distinct CDR3 sequences; around 50% are singletons. This clonotype has just a few counts. The antigen remains undetermined. One junction end does not reproduce the germline sequence, and a read error may be involved. The CDR3 runs to 15 residues. From germline, CDR1 is SEHNR and CDR2 FQNEAQ (reference sequence). The sample comprised blood. The chain recombines TRBV7-9 with TRBJ2-1; TRBD2 matches 16 bases. This sequence was found in a girl aged 5-17 years with multiple sclerosis. In nucleotides, the CDR3 is TGCGCCAGCAGCCCGGGACTAGCGGGAGGGGGGGAGCAGTTCTTC. Translation gives CASSPGLAGGGEQFF.